The 21 T cell receptor beta chains presented below share a single source sample, sequenced in a study of human T cells and chemical hapten exposure (dated by TCRdb to the early 2020s). Library generation was performed with RACE. Sequencer: NextSeq 500. TCRdb ran its own pipeline on the public reads, namely fastp trimming at Q25 and MiXCR clone calling, and kept in-frame beta chains. All rows with the same CDR3 protein become a single entry with the most common DNA and genes. This sample holds under 110,000 distinct CDR3 sequences; 9.5% to 15% were observed only once. The biggest ten clones account for around 1.6% of the sample. Interpreted using the paper, the time point label stands for: pre-sensitization, week 0. The label giving this sample's treatment or condition can be read as: therapeutic diphenylcyclopropenone sensitization with weekly scalp DPC. The starting material was whole blood, obtained in connection with sensitization to the hapten diphenylcyclopropenone (DPC). The receptors shown here come from a woman between 50 and 59 years old with alopecia areata. Some clones in this sample may be carry-over from other donors' samples.

The chain uses TRBV20-1 and TRBJ2-2; TRBD1 is a possible D gene (5 bases). Germline loops: CDR1 DFQATT, CDR2 SNEGSKA (reference sequence). The V and J ends lost 8 bases and 5 bases respectively, with 21 bases between them. CDR3 length: 15 residues. The CDR3, as DNA: TGCAGTTTGGGGCCCAGAATAGCAGCTACCGGGGAGCTGTTTTTT. It specifies CSLGPRIAATGELFF.

This clonotype has just a few counts. The chain combines TRBV7-9 with TRBJ2-7; 8 bases agree with TRBD1. V was clipped by 5 bases and J by 10 bases; unmatched bases: 10. The CDR3 runs 13 residues. The V gene's germline CDR1 is SEHNR and CDR2 FQNEAQ (reference sequence). The CDR3 here is CASSLGTGAQQYF. In nucleotides, the CDR3 is TGTGCCAGCAGCCTAGGGACAGGCGCCCAACAGTACTTC.

This clonotype was observed a handful of times. CDR3 in amino acids: CASSPRQETQYF. CDR3 nucleotide sequence: TGTGCCAGCTCACCACGGCAAGAGACCCAGTACTTC. The J gene is TRBJ2-5, the V gene TRBV18; D ambiguous. Germline CDR1 and CDR2: KGHSH and LQKENI. Trimming took off 1 base at V and 2 bases at J, with 2 bases between the two ends. CDR3 length: 12 residues.

About this clonotype itself: A much larger clone lies a single base off, so this may be a read error. The chain couples TRBV7-8 to TRBJ2-5; D not resolved. The germline V gene has CDR1 SGHVS and CDR2 FQNEAQ. Trimming left V 5 bases short and J 7 bases short, with 8 bases between. The CDR3 runs 11 residues. The CDR3 spells CASSKERTQYF. DNA for the CDR3: TGTGCCAGCAGCAAGGAGAGGACCCAGTACTTC.

This clonotype has just a few counts. The chain joins TRBV12-3 or TRBV12-4 to TRBJ2-5; D call uncertain. V was clipped by 2 bases and J by 0 bases, with 7 bases between them. The CDR3 consists of 14 residues. In nucleotides, the CDR3 is TGTGCCAGCAGTTTAAGGGTAAACCAAGAGACCCAGTACTTC. Translated: CASSLRVNQETQYF.

The chain couples TRBV6-2 or TRBV6-3 to TRBJ2-1, with TRBD2 matching over 7 bases. The CDR3 has 12 residues. V was pared by 4 bases and J by 13 bases, with 7 bases of the junction left unmatched. Germline-derived CDR1 and CDR2 are MNHEY and SVGEGT. CDR3 in amino acids: CASSSYGRPQFF. The CDR3 region has the DNA TGTGCCAGCAGTTCTTACGGGAGGCCACAGTTCTTC.

At least ten counts were recorded for this clonotype. The J gene is TRBJ2-1, the V gene TRBV18, with a possible D match to TRBD1 (6 bases). In germline, CDR1 is KGHSH, CDR2 LQKENI. V lost 3 bases and J lost 7, with 19 bases in between. CDR3 length equals 16 residues. The CDR3 sequence: CASSPPVGAAPNEQFF. As DNA, the CDR3 is TGTGCCAGCTCACCCCCGGTGGGGGCAGCTCCGAATGAGCAGTTCTTC.

The CDR3 loop reads CASSPQKQADTQYF. The CDR3 region has the DNA TGTGCCAGCTCACCACAGAAGCAGGCAGATACGCAGTATTTT. The gene calls are TRBV18 and TRBJ2-3; D gene unclear. This CDR3 has 14 amino acids. The V gene lost 1 base and the J gene lost 4 bases, with 9 bases spanning the gap. The V gene's germline CDR1 is KGHSH and CDR2 LQKENI.

This clonotype appeared a few times. This chain connects TRBV19 to TRBJ2-3, with a weak D call TRBD1 (6 bases). V lost 7 bases to trimming and J lost 1 base, with 12 bases between them. CDR3 length: 14 amino acids. Germline V gene sequence: CDR1 LNHDA, CDR2 SQIVND (reference sequence). The CDR3 DNA is TGTGCCAGTATGGACAGCAGACGCACAGATACGCAGTATTTT. Its translation: CASMDSRRTDTQYF. The full variable domain, its missing parts supplied by reference TRBV19 and TRBJ2-3, is DGGITQSPKYLFRKEGQNVTLSCEQNLNHDAMYWYRQDPGQGLRLIYYSQIVNDFQKGDIAEGYSVSREKKESFPLTVTSAQKNPTAFYLCASMDSRRTDTQYFGPGTRLTVL.

This clonotype was seen many times. The CDR3 reads CASSSLAGGTYEQYF. The CDR3 bases are TGTGCCAGCAGCTCCTTAGCGGGGGGAACCTACGAGCAGTACTTC. V gene TRBV11-2 combines with J gene TRBJ2-7; 10 bases line up with TRBD2. The CDR3 totals 15 residues. Looked up from germline, CDR1 is SGHAT and CDR2 is FQNNGV. Trimming removed 4 bases from V and 2 bases from J; junction bases left unmatched: 5. The variable domain in full, with the rest retrieved from reference TRBV11-2 and TRBJ2-7, is EAGVAQSPRYKIIEKRQSVAFWCNPISGHATLYWYQQILGQGPKLLIQFQNNGVVDDSQLPKDRFSAERLKGVDSTLKIQPAKLEDSAVYLCASSSLAGGTYEQYFGPGTRLTVT.

This clonotype turned up a few times. The CDR3: CASIGAITSGVRTDTQYF. CDR3 DNA: TGTGCCAGCATAGGGGCGATAACTAGCGGGGTACGCACAGATACGCAGTATTTT. The gene calls are TRBV2 and TRBJ2-3; 10 nucleotides align to TRBD2. Germline V CDR1 and CDR2: SNHLY, FYNNEI. V was clipped by 7 bases and J by 1 base; unmatched bases: 14. The length of the CDR3 is 18 residues.

There are many counts of this clonotype. The chain links TRBV7-2 to TRBJ2-5, with D possibly matching TRBD1 (6 bases). The CDR3 loop spans 13 amino acids. The ends were cut back, 3 bases at V and 5 bases at J, with 10 bases in the middle. Germline V CDR1 and CDR2: SGHTA, FQGNSA. CDR3: CASSFWGRETQYF. Written as DNA, the CDR3 is TGTGCCAGCAGCTTCTGGGGGCGTGAGACCCAGTACTTC. The variable domain in full, with the rest retrieved from reference TRBV7-2 and TRBJ2-5, is GAGVSQSPSNKVTEKGKDVELRCDPISGHTALYWYRQSLGQGLEFLIYFQGNSAPDKSGLPSDRFSAERTGGSVSTLTIQRTQQEDSAVYLCASSFWGRETQYFGPGTRLLVL.

This chain connects TRBV14 to TRBJ1-1; 10 bases are a match to TRBD1. Losses at the gene ends were 4 bases for V and 3 bases for J; bases not matched to a gene: 5. There are 15 residues in the CDR3. Germline V gene lookup returns CDR1 SGHDN and CDR2 FVKESK. CDR3 sequence: CASSLRDRGDTEAFF. The CDR3 DNA reads as TGTGCCAGCAGCCTTCGGGACAGGGGAGACACTGAAGCTTTCTTT.

This chain joins TRBV7-2 and TRBJ2-3; 8 nucleotides match TRBD1. Per the germline V gene, CDR1 is SGHTA and CDR2 is FQGNSA. This CDR3 spans 16 amino acids. Trimming at V came to 6 bases and at J to 1 base, leaving 9 bases not matched to a gene. The CDR3 DNA sequence: TGTGCCAGCAGTCGGACAGGGAGCATGGGCACAGATACGCAGTATTTT. This codes for CASSRTGSMGTDTQYF.

This clonotype was seen a few times. The chain employs TRBV12-3 or TRBV12-4 and TRBJ1-2; 7 bases map to TRBD1. J was trimmed by 0 bases and V by 8 bases; bases with no gene match: 3. This CDR3 region has 13 residues. The CDR3 DNA reads as TGTGCCAGCGGGGACAGACCTAACTATGGCTACACCTTC. Protein sequence: CASGDRPNYGYTF.

There are many counts of this clonotype. The rearrangement uses TRBV5-1 and TRBJ2-3; possible D gene TRBD2, 5 bases. V dropped 0 bases and J dropped 5 bases, with 16 bases sitting between them. The germline V gene has CDR1 SGHRS and CDR2 YFSETQ. The CDR3 extends over 16 amino acids. The CDR3 here is CASSLAEFGVGDTQYF. The CDR3 DNA reads as TGCGCCAGCAGCTTGGCCGAGTTCGGGGTAGGAGATACGCAGTATTTT. Combining the CDR3 with reference TRBV5-1 and TRBJ2-3 gives the whole variable domain KAGVTQTPRYLIKTRGQQVTLSCSPISGHRSVSWYQQTPGQGLQFLFEYFSETQRNKGNFPGRFSGRQFSNSRSEMNVSTLELGDSALYLCASSLAEFGVGDTQYFGPGTRLTVL.

This clonotype appeared many times. V usage is TRBV11-2 and J usage is TRBJ2-5, with D perhaps assigned TRBD1 or TRBD2 (5 bases each). The germline gives CDR1 SGHAT, CDR2 FQNNGV. The CDR3 covers 14 residues. V was clipped by 5 bases and J by 2 bases, with 12 bases between them. The CDR3 coding sequence is TGTGCCAGCAGCCGCCGGGGCCCTCAAGAGACCCAGTACTTC. Its translation: CASSRRGPQETQYF.

In this sample, this clonotype turned up a few times. V is TRBV27 and J is TRBJ2-2; tentatively, D is TRBD1 (6 bases). In germline, CDR1 is MNHEY, CDR2 SMNVEV (reference sequence). The CDR3 consists of 14 residues. V was trimmed by 7 bases and J by 3 bases, leaving 12 bases between them. The CDR3 DNA is TGTGCCAGCACCCCGGACAGTTACACCGGGGAGCTGTTTTTT. Protein: CASTPDSYTGELFF.

This rearrangement joins TRBV6-2 or TRBV6-3 to TRBJ2-3; D is perhaps TRBD2 (5 bases). CDR3 size: 13 residues. Trimming left V 6 bases short and J 6 bases short, with 13 bases between. Germline V CDR1 and CDR2: MNHEY, SVGEGT. DNA of the CDR3: TGTGCCAGCAGGGCCGTCGGGGTTGATACGCAGTATTTT. Encoded protein: CASRAVGVDTQYF.

This clonotype was found a few times. This rearrangement joins TRBV28 to TRBJ1-1; D perhaps matches TRBD1 (6 bases). Germline lookup yields CDR1 MDHEN and CDR2 SYDVKM. Trimming left V 5 bases short and J 8 bases short, with 15 bases between. This CDR3 spans 13 amino acids. CDR3 nucleotides: TGTGCCAGCAGTGTCCCTACTCAGGGGGAAGCTTTCTTT. This sequence encodes CASSVPTQGEAFF.

With regard to this clonotype: The junction and the germline gene differ at one end; a read error may be behind it. The chain joins TRBV12-3 or TRBV12-4 to TRBJ2-5; a possible D gene is TRBD1 (5 bases). CDR3 size: 14 residues. The CDR3 nucleotides are TGTGTCAGCACTGCGACAGAAAGGAAAGAGACCCAGTACTTC. Translation: CVSTATERKETQYF.